Listed below are T cell receptor beta chains from one sample, sequenced in a study of molecular identifiers for immune sequencing clone quantification. MiXCR was run by TCRdb on the PCR reads, yielding one entry per CDR3 protein. The sample includes about 70,000 distinct CDR3 sequences, about a sixth of them seen just once. The sequenced sample was naive CD8+ T cells from blood, with Jurkat cell RNA spiked in. Receptors originate from a human donor in good health. Some libraries in this study had Jurkat cell RNA spiked in. The conserved cysteine and the conserved F or W are not part of the CDR3 here. Fields, in order: D gene, J gene, V gene, CDR3 protein. The D gene is left open where the match is weak.

TRBD2 TRBJ2-3 TRBV27 ASSSPLGGGTSGDLGTDTQY
TRBD2 TRBJ2-3 TRBV29-1 SVEETSGSTDTQY
- TRBJ2-1 TRBV7-8 ASSLAPGGDVPYNEQF
TRBD2 TRBJ2-7 TRBV4-1 ASSQAHLAGTYEQY
- TRBJ1-3 TRBV30 AWSTFSGNTIY
- TRBJ2-6 TRBV6-5 ASSPGSLLRTTGANVLT
- TRBJ2-3 TRBV3-1 ASSTSGTPWDTDTQY
TRBD2 TRBJ2-1 TRBV29-1 RSSGTKDSGRAHNGQF
TRBD2 TRBJ2-1 TRBV27 ASSVTSGEFYDEQF
TRBD2 TRBJ2-7 TRBV7-2 ASSLGLAGSSYEQY
- TRBJ2-7 TRBV7-9 ASSSSNTRSYEQY
- TRBJ1-2 TRBV11-2 ASSSPWGDHGYT
- TRBJ2-1 TRBV7-8 ASSLVAQSNEQF
- TRBJ2-5 TRBV7-9 ASSLTTQTIQETQY
- TRBJ2-3 TRBV27 ASSPTPGRVQY
- TRBJ2-7 TRBV11-2 ASSFLYGGVGEQY
- TRBJ1-1 TRBV2 ASSELTGTPEAF
- TRBJ2-7 TRBV6-5 ASSFTSSYEQY
- TRBJ1-3 TRBV28 ASSPQGGGGNTIY
- TRBJ2-2 TRBV7-9 ASIGSTGELF
- TRBJ2-3 TRBV11-3 ASSLGRPPGTQY
- TRBJ2-7 TRBV13 ASSLEGREQY
- TRBJ2-5 TRBV15 ATSRTPGMGYQETQY